The clone carrying this TCR beta chain was counted between two and nine times. Its antigen is undetermined. The data originate from a study of regulatory T cells in long-lasting Graves disease. Background on the study: In persistent Graves' disease, antithyroid drugs had been taken for over 5 years and TSH receptor antibodies stayed positive. Overall study results and limits: Gene preferences differed: TRBV28, TRBJ1-2, TRBJ2-5 in persistent cases. Newly diagnosed Graves' patients exceeded persistent ones in TCR diversity.

Building of the TCR beta libraries involved iRepertoire HTBI primers and Arm-PCR of CDR3 regions. TCRdb used MiXCR to reprocess the multiplex PCR reads, holding one entry per CDR3 protein. The sample includes about 470,000 distinct CDR3 sequences, around a fifth of them seen just once. Time point specified: persistent/refractory GD, antithyroid drugs over 5 years with positive TRAb. Scientists built the TCR library using RNA that was extracted from PBMCs. Graves' disease diagnosis relied on American Thyroid Association guidelines. CDR3 size: 14 residues. The germline V and J ends were trimmed by 5 bases and 4 bases, with 14 bases remaining between them. Germline CDR1 and CDR2: SGHTA and FQGNSA.

This sequence joins TRBV7-2 and TRBJ1-2, with D possibly matching TRBD1 (6 bases). The receptor's source is a female donor with Graves disease. The sample consisted of peripheral blood mononuclear cells (PBMCs), taken when the disease was refractory, from a patient treated with antithyroid drugs. CDR3 coding DNA: TGTGCCAGCAGCCTATTCGGACAGACCTATGGCTACACCTTC. Protein product: CASSLFGQTYGYTF.